This T cell receptor (beta chain) was identified in a study of patients and donors after allogeneic stem cell transplantation (dated by TCRdb to 2019 to 2021). A remark on this clonotype: This receptor's antigen is unknown. Base qualities were left out, and no much larger clone turns up one base away.

Libraries were made using RT-PCR. These reads were obtained on a NextSeq 550. Using fastp at Q25 and MiXCR, TCRdb reprocessed the public reads and kept productive beta chains. Entries that share a CDR3 protein sequence are merged under the most common genes and DNA. The sample includes some 880,000 distinct CDR3 sequences, with around 17% observed a single time. 6% of the sample is in the top ten clones. The germline V gene (reference sequence) yields DFQATT for CDR1 and SNEGSKA for CDR2. Trimming removed 0 bases from V and 3 bases from J; the gene matches leave 7 bases unexplained. The CDR3 runs 16 amino acids, cysteine and phenylalanine included. Only the CDR3 portion is preserved as DNA: 48 bases, with reading frame beginning at the first base.

Sequenced: blood, either unsorted or a sorted T cell fraction (not recorded which). The sequence links TRBV20-1 to TRBJ2-3; 9 central nucleotides agree with TRBD2. This clonotype originated in a human donor who was either an allogeneic HSCT recipient or a stem cell or donor lymphocyte infusion donor (not recorded which). It is not recorded whose cells these are; they may come from a transplant donor. For the CDR3, the sequence is CSARDRRGGDTDTQYF. The nucleotide sequence reads as follows: TGCAGTGCTAGAGATCGGCGGGGGGGGGATACAGATACGCAGTATTTT.